This TCR beta chain was obtained from a study of shared clonotypes between healthy human individuals. Broader study findings: Generally, naive subsets (rather than memory subsets) showed larger estimated richness. Approximately 5.3% was the fraction of naive CD4 clonotypes found shared across several donors.

Terminally differentiated effector memory CD45RA+ cells were excluded from the naive CD8 cells, which were CD45RO-negative and positively selected for CCR7. Per the authors' pipeline: Filtering differed because ImmunoSEQ produced junction-only sequences that carried no quality scores. Generated by immunoSEQ multiplex PCR, the TCRdb table keeps only in-frame clones and is missing some. Clone size and V and J calls were adopted from that table, with D and trimming inferred from the DNA. The sample has some 1,900,000 clones; around 96% are singletons. V gave up 0 bases and J gave up 6 bases; unmatched junction bases: 5. The CDR3 is 15 residues long. CDR1 and CDR2 (germline): SGHVS, FNYEAQ. Notes on this clone: Its antigen is unidentified.

The sample comprised naive CD8+ T cells sorted from blood. This chain joins TRBV7-6 and TRBJ2-7, with TRBD1 matching over 10 bases. This TCR was recovered from a man between 18 and 35 years old in good health. The CDR3 loop is CASSLAGQGQGEQYF. The CDR3 coding sequence is TGTGCCAGCAGCTTAGCGGGACAGGGGCAGGGCGAGCAGTACTTC.